The 11 T cell receptor beta chains listed next were all sequenced from one sample in a study of Ad26.COV2.S vaccination and SARS-CoV-2 variants. The assay was immunoSEQ multiplex PCR, and TCRdb's table has in-frame clones only and misses some. This sample carries about 250,000 clones, approximately 89% of them seen once, and the ten largest clones take under 4%. Described treatment: some 20 received Ad26.COV2.S at low or high dose, single or two shots; roughly 5 received placebo; per-sample allocation not given. Following the first vaccine or placebo injection, samples were taken on day 63. The sample in question was peripheral blood, obtained in a trial of Ad26.COV2.S vaccine versus placebo. These receptors were taken from a person between 18 and 59 years old who received the Ad26.COV2.S COVID-19 vaccine or a placebo.

The rearrangement uses TRBV9 and TRBJ1-6; a weak D match, TRBD1 (6 bases). The length of the CDR3 is 14 residues. Trimming left V 4 bases short and J 7 bases short, with 12 bases between. Per the germline V gene, CDR1 is SGDLS and CDR2 is YYNGEE. DNA of the CDR3: TGTGCCAGCAGCCCAGGGGAGAGAAATTCACCCCTCCACTTT. Its protein product is CASSPGERNSPLHF.

The rearrangement links TRBV13 to TRBJ1-1; weak D call: TRBD1 (5 bases). The ends were cut back, 5 bases at V and 0 bases at J, with 10 bases in the middle. Germline assignment: CDR1 PRHDT and CDR2 FYEKMQ (reference sequence). This CDR3 is built from 14 residues. CDR3 nucleotide sequence: TGTGCCAGCAGCCGAGGGGCCTTGAACACTGAAGCTTTCTTT. It yields the protein CASSRGALNTEAFF.

This clone came up a few times. The rearrangement links TRBV5-6 to TRBJ2-7, with D perhaps TRBD1 (6 bases). The CDR3 sequence is 14 residues long. Germline V gene data show CDR1 as SGHDT and CDR2 as YYEEEE. Trimming stripped 4 bases from V and 2 bases from J, with 13 bases between. The CDR3 protein is CASSGYDRTYEQYF. As DNA, the CDR3 is TGTGCCAGCAGCGGGTACGACAGGACCTACGAGCAGTACTTC.

This clone was seen once. This sequence joins TRBV5-5 and TRBJ2-1; 11 bases are shared with TRBD1. This CDR3 is built from 16 residues. CDR1 SGHKS and CDR2 YYEKEE come from the germline V gene (reference sequence). Germline trimming cut 7 bases from V and 3 bases from J; bases unmatched to any gene: 9. The DNA for the CDR3 is TGTGCCAGCCAAGCCCGAGGGACAGGGGGCTACAATGAGCAGTTCTTC. Translation gives CASQARGTGGYNEQFF.

The CDR3 here is CASSFDPGTATNEKLFF. The CDR3 DNA reads TGTGCCAGCAGCTTTGACCCCGGGACAGCAACTAATGAAAAACTGTTTTTT. This rearrangement joins TRBV7-2 to TRBJ1-4; 7 bases align to TRBD1. The V and J ends lost 3 bases and 0 bases, in that order; junction bases with no gene match: 7. The CDR3 covers 17 residues. Germline values: CDR1 SGHTA, CDR2 FQGNSA.

The chain combines TRBV18 with TRBJ2-2; possible D gene TRBD2, 6 bases. Trimming stripped 2 bases from V and 3 bases from J, with 7 bases between. CDR3 length equals 14 residues. Germline V lookup: CDR1 KGHSH, CDR2 LQKENI. The DNA of the CDR3 is TGTGCCAGCTCACCAGGGGAGGACACCGGGGAGCTGTTTTTT. Its translation: CASSPGEDTGELFF.

The chain joins TRBV3-1 (or the pseudogene TRBV3-2) to TRBJ2-7; D is uncertain. CDR1 LGHDT and CDR2 YNNKEL come from the germline V gene (reference sequence). This CDR3 region has 13 residues. V was shortened by 4 bases and J by 3 bases, with 10 bases between the two germline ends. The CDR3: CASSPADHYEQYF. The CDR3 DNA sequence: TGTGCCAGCAGCCCCGCCGACCACTACGAGCAGTACTTC.

The gene calls are TRBV6-5 and TRBJ2-7; possible D gene TRBD1, 6 bases. Germline loops: CDR1 MNHEY, CDR2 SVGAGI. V was trimmed by 5 bases and J by 3 bases, leaving 14 bases between them. The CDR3 spans 14 residues. The CDR3 loop reads CASSNQGIVYEQYF. CDR3 sequence (DNA): TGTGCCAGCAGTAATCAGGGGATTGTCTACGAGCAGTACTTC.

The CDR3 DNA follows: TGTGCCAGCAGCTCAGGGACAGGGGAGAGCGGGGAGCTGTTTTTT. This codes for CASSSGTGESGELFF. The chain is built from TRBV11-3 and TRBJ2-2; 10 nucleotides align to TRBD1. The CDR3 consists of 15 residues. J was trimmed by 7 bases and V by 4 bases; bases with no gene match: 6. Germline values: CDR1 SGHNT, CDR2 YENEEA.

J is TRBJ2-2 and V is TRBV2, with D perhaps matching TRBD2 (6 bases). Germline-derived CDR1 and CDR2 are SNHLY and FYNNEI. The CDR3 has 16 amino acids. Trimming removed 1 base from V and 4 bases from J, with 13 bases in between. Here the CDR3 reads CASSEDVGRGTGELFF. The CDR3 DNA reads TGTGCCAGCAGTGAAGATGTAGGGCGGGGCACCGGGGAGCTGTTTTTT.

The V call is TRBV7-2, the J call TRBJ1-2; D not resolved. This CDR3 region has 18 residues. Germline lookup yields CDR1 SGHTA and CDR2 FQGNSA. The germline V and J ends were trimmed by 5 bases and 2 bases, with 24 bases remaining between them. CDR3 loop: CASSPRPLGPVTNYGYTF. CDR3 nucleotides: TGTGCCAGCAGCCCGCGTCCCCTTGGGCCAGTGACCAACTATGGCTACACCTTC.